Listed below are T cell receptor beta chains from one sample, sequenced in a study of brain T cells in children with intractable seizures. The data were produced by immunoSEQ multiplex PCR, yet TCRdb's version contains in-frame clones alone and is incomplete. The sample gives hundreds of thousands of clones, about 93% of which show up once; roughly 5.7% is in the top ten. The source was peripheral blood, collected roughly 5 months after surgery. The receptors shown here come from a boy under two years old with tuberous sclerosis and intractable seizures. Both conserved end residues are part of each CDR3. D genes are given only for firm matches. Part of the rows lack a size; the others show once, few, many or a class for expanded clones.

v_call,d_call,clone_size,j_call,cdr3_nt,cdr3_aa
TRBV6-6,-,-,TRBJ1-1,TGTGCCAGCAGTGACAGGAACACTGAAGCTTTCTTT,CASSDRNTEAFF
TRBV11-2,-,-,TRBJ2-5,TGTGCCAGCAGCTTTGGAGAGACCCAGTACTTC,CASSFGETQYF
TRBV4-2,-,-,TRBJ2-1,TGTGCCAGCAGTGAGGGGTCCTACAATGAGCAGTTCTTC,CASSEGSYNEQFF
TRBV19,-,-,TRBJ2-2,TGTGCCAGTCAGGGACTTCGTACTGGGACCGGGGAGCTGTTTTTT,CASQGLRTGTGELFF
TRBV19,TRBD2,-,TRBJ2-7,TGTGCCAGTAGTATCGGAGTAGCGGGAGTCTCCTACGAGCAGTACTTC,CASSIGVAGVSYEQYF
TRBV7-9,-,-,TRBJ2-7,TGTGCCAGCAGCTTAGTGGTGGGCAGGGACTCCTACGAGCAGTACTTC,CASSLVVGRDSYEQYF
TRBV14,TRBD1,-,TRBJ1-6,TGTGCCAGCAGCCAAGAAGGCTGGACAGGGAGGGATTCACCCCTCCACTTT,CASSQEGWTGRDSPLHF
TRBV4-1,-,-,TRBJ1-1,TGCGCCAGCAGTCTAGGAGCTACAGGGAAGGGGACTGAAGCTTTCTTT,CASSLGATGKGTEAFF
TRBV20-1,-,-,TRBJ1-1,TGCAGTGCTAGTGGTTGGGAGGGCACTGAAGCTTTCTTT,CSASGWEGTEAFF
TRBV2,-,-,TRBJ2-2,TGTGCCAGCCTCCCGATTTGGAACACCGGGGAGCTGTTTTTT,CASLPIWNTGELFF
TRBV27,-,once,TRBJ2-7,TGTGCCAGCGGAGGGGAGCGCTCCTACGAGCAGTACTTC,CASGGERSYEQYF
TRBV4-1,-,-,TRBJ2-6,TGCGCCAGCAGCCAAGTGTTTGGGGCCAACGTCCTGACTTTC,CASSQVFGANVLTF
TRBV7-9,-,-,TRBJ2-1,TGTGCCAGCAGCTTAGACGGTAGTTCAGGCGAGCAGTTCTTC,CASSLDGSSGEQFF
TRBV19,TRBD1,-,TRBJ2-7,TGTGCCAGTAGTGCAGACAGGGGGCGGTACGAGCAGTACTTC,CASSADRGRYEQYF
TRBV11-2,TRBD2,-,TRBJ2-5,TGTGCCAGCAGCTTATCCGGGTGGGAGGGCCGTGGAGGCCAAGAGACCCAGTACTTC,CASSLSGWEGRGGQETQYF
TRBV27,TRBD1,-,TRBJ1-2,TGTGCCAGCAGGTCGACAGGGGCTCATGGCTACACCTTC,CASRSTGAHGYTF
TRBV29-1,TRBD1,-,TRBJ2-7,TGCAGCGTTGAAGAAGGGGGCGCGTTCGAGCAGTACTTC,CSVEEGGAFEQYF
TRBV30,-,-,TRBJ1-2,TGTGCCTGGAGTGGGCAGCCTAACTATGGCTACACCTTC,CAWSGQPNYGYTF
TRBV5-6,-,-,TRBJ2-1,TGTGCCAGCCTACAGGGTTCCTACAATGAGCAGTTCTTC,CASLQGSYNEQFF
TRBV19,TRBD2,once,TRBJ2-5,TGTGCCAGTAGCGGGGTCGAGCGGGGAGGCGTTCCCCAGTACTTC,CASSGVERGGVPQYF
TRBV19,-,-,TRBJ2-3,TGTGCCAGTAGGTCCGGGACTCCTTCAGATACGCAGTATTTT,CASRSGTPSDTQYF
TRBV5-5,-,-,TRBJ1-5,TGTGCCAGCAGCTTGGCCCCGGACCCCTCCCCCGGACAGCCCCAGCATTTT,CASSLAPDPSPGQPQHF
TRBV6-5,-,-,TRBJ2-2,TGTGCCAGCAGTTACTCGCTAGGGAACACCGGGGAGCTGTTTTTT,CASSYSLGNTGELFF
TRBV3-1/TRBV3-2,-,-,TRBJ2-7,TGTGCCAGCAGCCTCCGACTTGCCTACGAGCAGTACTTC,CASSLRLAYEQYF
TRBV5-6,TRBD1,-,TRBJ2-7,TGTGCCAGCAGCCCCGGGACAGGGGGCTACGAGCAGTACTTC,CASSPGTGGYEQYF
TRBV7-9,-,-,TRBJ1-2,TGTGCCAGCAGCTTAAGGACCATTGGGTATGGCTACACCTTC,CASSLRTIGYGYTF
TRBV3-1/TRBV3-2,-,-,TRBJ2-3,TGTGCCAGCAGCACGTCTCCGGGATGGGAAGATACGCAGTATTTT,CASSTSPGWEDTQYF
TRBV5-8,-,-,TRBJ2-6,TGTGCCAGCAGCCCCGGACGGAGTCTCTCTGGGGCCAACGTCCTGACTTTC,CASSPGRSLSGANVLTF
TRBV28,-,-,TRBJ1-5,TGTGCCAGCAGTGCCGAGGGGAGACCGGGCAATCAGCCCCAGCATTTT,CASSAEGRPGNQPQHF
TRBV19,-,-,TRBJ2-7,TGTGCCAGTAGTCCGACAGGATACGAGCAGTACTTC,CASSPTGYEQYF
TRBV3-1/TRBV3-2,TRBD2,-,TRBJ2-5,TGTGCCAGCAGCCAAGGGCGTCTAGCGGGAGGCATACCAAAAGAGACCCAGTACTTC,CASSQGRLAGGIPKETQYF
TRBV5-1,TRBD1,-,TRBJ2-5,TGCGCCAGCAGCAGTCTTGGGACAGGGGAAGGGGAGACCCAGTACTTC,CASSSLGTGEGETQYF
TRBV9,-,-,TRBJ1-1,TGTGCCAGCAGCGCTGAACAGGGCACTGAAGCTTTCTTT,CASSAEQGTEAFF
TRBV4-1,TRBD2,-,TRBJ2-3,TGCGCCAGCAGCCAAGTGAAACTAGCGACTAGCACAGATACGCAGTATTTT,CASSQVKLATSTDTQYF
TRBV10-3,-,-,TRBJ2-5,TGTGCCATCAGTAGCGTTCACCAAGAGACCCAGTACTTC,CAISSVHQETQYF
TRBV24-1,TRBD1,once,TRBJ2-7,TGTGCCACCAGTGATGGGACAGAATACGAGCAGTACTTC,CATSDGTEYEQYF
TRBV2,TRBD1,-,TRBJ1-6,TGTGCCAGCAGTGTCGGGACAGCCCATAATTCACCCCTCCACTTT,CASSVGTAHNSPLHF
TRBV7-9,TRBD1,-,TRBJ2-1,TGTGCCAGCAGCTTATGGGGGGGACAGGGGTCCTTTGAGCAGTTCTTC,CASSLWGGQGSFEQFF
TRBV7-9,TRBD2,-,TRBJ2-5,TGTGCCAGCAGCTCCCAACATGGGGCGGGGGTCCAAGAGACCCAGTACTTC,CASSSQHGAGVQETQYF
TRBV29-1,-,-,TRBJ1-1,TGCAGCGTTGCGGGCAGGTTCATGAACACTGAAGCTTTCTTT,CSVAGRFMNTEAFF
TRBV9,-,-,TRBJ1-4,TGTGCCAGCAGCGTAGGGAGGGATAATGAAAAACTGTTTTTT,CASSVGRDNEKLFF
TRBV27,-,-,TRBJ1-6,TGTGCCAGCACTGGGAAATCACCCCTCCACTTT,CASTGKSPLHF
TRBV19,-,-,TRBJ1-5,TGTGCCGTCGGGTGGGGCCGAACGGCACCCCAGCATTTT,CAVGWGRTAPQHF
TRBV3-1/TRBV3-2,-,-,TRBJ1-5,TGTGCCAGCAGCCGTAAAGGACAGCCCCAGCATTTT,CASSRKGQPQHF
TRBV19,TRBD2,-,TRBJ2-1,TGTGCCAGTAGTATAATCCCTAGCGGGGGGGCAGGGGAGCAGTTCTTC,CASSIIPSGGAGEQFF
TRBV9,TRBD1,-,TRBJ1-4,TGTGCCAGCAGCGTAGAGGGCAGGGGGGATGAAAAACTGTTTTTT,CASSVEGRGDEKLFF
TRBV4-1,-,-,TRBJ1-1,TGCGCCAGCAGCCAAGGGGAGGGCTCTGAAGCTTTCTTT,CASSQGEGSEAFF
TRBV6-5,TRBD1,-,TRBJ1-2,TGTGCCAGCAGTTACACCGGGACAGGGGCTGGCTACACCTTC,CASSYTGTGAGYTF
TRBV30,TRBD1,-,TRBJ1-1,TGTGCCTGGAGTGGGACAGGTTTTCTAGCTTTCTTT,CAWSGTGFLAFF
TRBV5-1,-,-,TRBJ2-1,TGCGCCAGCAGCTTGGTTGTGAATGAGCAGTTCTTC,CASSLVVNEQFF
TRBV7-9,TRBD1,-,TRBJ1-3,TGTGCCAGTAATCCGGGACAGGAAGGAAACACCATATATTTT,CASNPGQEGNTIYF
TRBV25-1,TRBD1,-,TRBJ2-1,TGTGCCAGCAGAGGAATGGGGGACAGGGCAAACAATGAGCAGTTCTTC,CASRGMGDRANNEQFF
TRBV19,TRBD1,-,TRBJ1-1,TGTGCCAGTCGAACAGGGGATACTGAAGCTTTCTTT,CASRTGDTEAFF